The 26 T cell receptor beta chains listed next were all sequenced from one sample in a study of cytomegalovirus exposure and HLA in healthy donors. The study ran its PCR with 60 Vbeta and 13 Jbeta primers. Here immunoSEQ multiplex PCR was the method, and the copy in TCRdb shows in-frame clones only, minus some. Of some 130,000 clones in the sample, 65% to 80% are singletons; the top ten hold less than 1.5%. Sequenced sample: PBMCs. All receptors derive from a male donor in good health and CMV-seropositive.

V usage is TRBV5-8 and J usage is TRBJ2-3, with D uncertain. Germline V gives CDR1 SGHTS, CDR2 YDEGEE. This CDR3 comprises 14 residues. Trimming left V 1 base short and J 6 bases short, with 12 bases between. The CDR3 nucleotides are TGTGCCAGCAGCTTGAGACACACGGCCGATACGCAGTATTTT. Amino acid sequence: CASSLRHTADTQYF.

The chain carries TRBV6-6 and TRBJ2-3; D is unresolved. The CDR3 spans 14 residues. Germline CDR1 is MNHNY and CDR2 is SVGAGI (reference sequence). V lost 2 bases and J 4 bases, leaving 10 bases between the germline ends. CDR3 sequence: CASSYLVVSDTQYF. The CDR3 DNA reads TGTGCCAGCAGTTACCTAGTAGTGTCAGATACGCAGTATTTT.

Here the CDR3 reads CASSEELPGLAGADTQYF. DNA for the CDR3: TGTGCCAGCAGTGAAGAGCTCCCCGGACTAGCGGGTGCAGATACGCAGTATTTT. The V call is TRBV6-1, the J call TRBJ2-3; the match to TRBD2 covers 11 bases. V gave up 1 base and J gave up 4 bases; unmatched junction bases: 10. The germline V gene encodes CDR1 MNHNS and CDR2 SASEGT. The CDR3 is made up of 18 amino acids.

The chain is built from TRBV27 and TRBJ2-5; unclear D gene. The CDR3 loop spans 11 amino acids. With 6 bases removed from V and 7 bases from J, the gap between germline ends came to 9 bases. From germline, CDR1 is MNHEY and CDR2 SMNVEV (reference sequence). CDR3 coding DNA: TGTGCCAGCAGAAGTTCGCGGACCCAGTACTTC. This codes for CASRSSRTQYF.

The chain has TRBV27 and TRBJ1-5; D is perhaps TRBD1 (6 bases). The germline V and J ends were trimmed by 0 bases and 5 bases, with 11 bases remaining between them. Germline assignment: CDR1 MNHEY and CDR2 SMNVEV (reference sequence). This CDR3 spans 15 amino acids. The CDR3 protein is CASSLSAGEDQPQHF. The CDR3 DNA is TGTGCCAGCAGTTTATCGGCAGGGGAAGATCAGCCCCAGCATTTT.

This clone has a handful of counts. This chain connects TRBV29-1 to TRBJ2-7; possible D gene TRBD1, 5 bases. The length of the CDR3 is 13 residues. Germline V CDR1 and CDR2: SQVTM, ANQGSEA. The V gene lost 4 bases and the J gene lost 2 bases, with 12 bases spanning the gap. The CDR3 loop is CSVGQGRTYEQYF. The CDR3 DNA reads as TGCAGCGTTGGTCAGGGAAGAACCTACGAGCAGTACTTC.

This chain uses TRBV7-2 with TRBJ2-1; the match to TRBD2 covers 7 bases. Germline V gives CDR1 SGHTA, CDR2 FQGNSA. There are 15 residues in the CDR3. The V segment lost 2 bases and the J segment 10 bases; nucleotides outside the gene matches: 11. In DNA form, the CDR3 reads TGTGCCAGCAGCTTAACAGCGGGGCGGGGCGTGGAGCAGTTCTTC. It codes for CASSLTAGRGVEQFF.

This clone was counted a few times. The rearrangement joins TRBV5-1 to TRBJ1-4, with 7 bases fitting TRBD1. In germline, CDR1 is SGHRS, CDR2 YFSETQ. The V and J ends lost 2 bases and 8 bases, in that order; junction bases with no gene match: 9. The CDR3 has 15 residues. The CDR3 region is CASSFLSGGNEKLFF. Written as DNA, the CDR3 is TGCGCCAGCAGCTTCCTGTCAGGGGGTAACGAAAAACTGTTTTTT.

V and J are TRBV28 and TRBJ2-5; 9 nucleotides match TRBD1. The germline V gene encodes CDR1 MDHEN and CDR2 SYDVKM. The V gene end was trimmed by 3 bases and the J gene end by 2 bases; junction bases not matched to a gene: 7. The CDR3 consists of 16 residues. CDR3 DNA: TGTGCCAGCAGTTTCTCCGGGACAGGGACTCAAGAGACCCAGTACTTC. Translated: CASSFSGTGTQETQYF.

The rearrangement uses TRBV4-1 and TRBJ1-5; D is possibly TRBD1 (5 bases). There are 13 residues in the CDR3. V dropped 3 bases and J dropped 7 bases, with 10 bases sitting between them. The germline gives CDR1 MGHRA, CDR2 YSYEKL. Here the CDR3 reads CASSHVGAQPQHF. CDR3 nucleotide sequence: TGCGCCAGCAGCCACGTTGGGGCACAGCCCCAGCATTTT.

The chain employs TRBV19 and TRBJ2-5; 8 bases are a match to TRBD1. The ends lost 1 base at V and 4 bases at J; junction bases unmatched: 2. Germline-derived CDR1 and CDR2 are LNHDA and SQIVND (reference sequence). The CDR3 runs 14 residues. The CDR3 reads CASSIVGTGETQYF. The CDR3 bases are TGTGCCAGTAGTATAGTCGGGACAGGAGAGACCCAGTACTTC.

V gene TRBV13 combines with J gene TRBJ2-1, with unresolved D. V lost 5 bases to trimming and J lost 7 bases, with 9 bases between them. Germline loops: CDR1 PRHDT, CDR2 FYEKMQ (reference sequence). This CDR3 spans 12 amino acids. CDR3 region: CASSSAGNEQFF. For the CDR3, the DNA is TGTGCCAGCAGCAGTGCCGGGAATGAGCAGTTCTTC.

The chain joins TRBV29-1 to TRBJ1-2, with a tentative D call TRBD1 (5 bases). Trimming pared 3 bases from V and 7 bases from J, leaving 18 bases between. The CDR3 sequence is 14 residues long. Germline assignment: CDR1 SQVTM and CDR2 ANQGSEA. In nucleotides, the CDR3 is TGCAGCGTTGAGCTCACGTCCGGGACTTTTGGCTACACCTTC. The encoded protein is CSVELTSGTFGYTF.

V is TRBV13 and J is TRBJ1-2; 11 nucleotides line up with TRBD1. Per germline, CDR1 PRHDT and CDR2 FYEKMQ (reference sequence). The V gene end was trimmed by 5 bases and the J gene end by 3 bases; junction bases not matched to a gene: 5. The CDR3 is made up of 15 amino acids. CDR3 loop: CASSPAGQGDYGYTF. In DNA form, the CDR3 reads TGTGCCAGCAGCCCGGCGGGACAGGGGGACTATGGCTACACCTTC. The full variable domain, with the rest looked up from reference TRBV13 and TRBJ1-2, is AAGVIQSPRHLIKEKRETATLKCYPIPRHDTVYWYQQGPGQDPQFLISFYEKMQSDKGSIPDRFSAQQFSDYHSELNMSSLELGDSALYFCASSPAGQGDYGYTFGSGTRLTVV.

The rearrangement joins TRBV13 to TRBJ1-4; D gene unclear. Trimming left V 0 bases short and J 2 bases short, with 4 bases between. The CDR3 runs 14 residues. From germline, CDR1 is PRHDT and CDR2 FYEKMQ (reference sequence). DNA for the CDR3: TGTGCCAGCAGCTTAGGGGGCACTAATGAAAAACTGTTTTTT. Amino acids: CASSLGGTNEKLFF.

This sequence joins TRBV6-5 and TRBJ1-4; D unresolved. The CDR3 consists of 15 residues. Germline V lookup: CDR1 MNHEY, CDR2 SVGAGI. Between the trimmed V and J ends, which lost 1 base and 1 base, there was a span of 7 bases. CDR3: CASSYWGGTNEKLFF. For the CDR3, the DNA is TGTGCCAGCAGTTACTGGGGAGGAACTAATGAAAAACTGTTTTTT.

The V call is TRBV30, the J call TRBJ1-4; weak D call: TRBD1 (6 bases). V was clipped by 2 bases and J by 8 bases, with 15 bases between them. Looked up from germline, CDR1 is GTSNPN and CDR2 is SVGIG (reference sequence). The CDR3 has 14 amino acids. Here the CDR3 reads CAWSRGGAVEKLFF. The CDR3 region has the DNA TGTGCCTGGAGTAGGGGGGGCGCGGTGGAAAAACTGTTTTTT.

This sequence joins TRBV30 and TRBJ2-2; no clear D. The V end lost 3 bases, the J end lost 5 bases, and 13 bases lay between the germline ends. The germline gives CDR1 GTSNPN, CDR2 SVGIG (reference sequence). The CDR3 is 14 amino acids. This chain's CDR3 is CAWSLALRTGELFF. The CDR3 nucleotides are TGTGCCTGGAGCCTGGCCCTTCGTACCGGGGAGCTGTTTTTT.

J is TRBJ1-2 and V is TRBV19, with 7 bases that match TRBD1. V was clipped by 7 bases and J by 4 bases; unmatched bases: 6. Germline CDR1 and CDR2: LNHDA and SQIVND (reference sequence). The length of the CDR3 is 13 residues. DNA for the CDR3: TGTGCCAGTAAATACCAGGGGGTCTATGGCTACACCTTC. This gives the protein CASKYQGVYGYTF. The whole variable domain, remainder taken from reference TRBV19 and TRBJ1-2, is DGGITQSPKYLFRKEGQNVTLSCEQNLNHDAMYWYRQDPGQGLRLIYYSQIVNDFQKGDIAEGYSVSREKKESFPLTVTSAQKNPTAFYLCASKYQGVYGYTFGSGTRLTVV.

The chain carries TRBV27 and TRBJ2-1; TRBD1 might be the D (5 bases). From germline, CDR1 is MNHEY and CDR2 SMNVEV (reference sequence). Trimming stripped 0 bases from V and 3 bases from J, with 12 bases between. The CDR3 is 16 residues long. For the CDR3, the DNA is TGTGCCAGCAGTTTATCGGGGCAGCTGATCTACAATGAGCAGTTCTTC. This translates into CASSLSGQLIYNEQFF.

The CDR3 reads CAISESGGHPQETQYF. Here the CDR3 DNA reads TGTGCCATCAGTGAGTCAGGGGGACACCCACAAGAGACCCAGTACTTC. The chain joins TRBV10-3 to TRBJ2-5; D may be TRBD1 (6 bases). This CDR3 is 16 amino acids long. V lost 0 bases, J lost 2 bases, and 13 bases lay in between. From germline, CDR1 is ENHRY and CDR2 SYGVKD.

This clone is a singleton in its sample. The J gene is TRBJ1-5, the V gene TRBV28; the D gene is possibly TRBD1 (5 bases). Looked up from germline, CDR1 is MDHEN and CDR2 is SYDVKM. CDR3 size: 15 residues. V was clipped by 2 bases and J by 3 bases, with 11 bases between them. CDR3 nucleotide sequence: TGTGCCAGCAGTTTAGGGGGGTATGCCAATCAGCCCCAGCATTTT. Its translation: CASSLGGYANQPQHF. Based on the CDR3 plus reference TRBV28 and TRBJ1-5, the full variable domain is DVKVTQSSRYLVKRTGEKVFLECVQDMDHENMFWYRQDPGLGLRLIYFSYDVKMKEKGDIPEGYSVSREKKERFSLILESASTNQTSMYLCASSLGGYANQPQHFGDGTRLSIL.

The chain uses TRBV25-1 and TRBJ2-5; perhaps TRBD1 as D (6 bases). This CDR3 comprises 14 residues. Germline CDR1 is MGHDK and CDR2 is SYGVNS. The V gene lost 4 bases and the J gene lost 4 bases, with 13 bases spanning the gap. The CDR3 loop is CASSASRGGETQYF. CDR3 nucleotides: TGTGCCAGCAGTGCCTCCCGAGGGGGAGAGACCCAGTACTTC.

This rearrangement joins TRBV30 to TRBJ2-2; D remains unclear. CDR1 is GTSNPN and CDR2 is SVGIG in the germline V gene (reference sequence). The CDR3 sequence is 12 residues long. Trimming stripped 4 bases from V and 6 bases from J, with 9 bases between. In DNA, the CDR3 is TGTGCCTGGAAAGCATTCCCCGGGGAGCTGTTTTTT. Protein product: CAWKAFPGELFF.

Written as DNA, the CDR3 is TGTGCCAGCAGCGTAGTAGTCCCGCCGGAGGCTAGCGGGAGGTACCACTCCTACAATGAGCAGTTCTTC. It codes for CASSVVVPPEASGRYHSYNEQFF. The rearrangement links TRBV9 to TRBJ2-1; the match to TRBD2 covers 11 bases. CDR1 SGDLS and CDR2 YYNGEE come from the germline V gene. The J segment lost 0 bases and the V segment lost 0 bases, leaving 20 bases of the junction unmatched. The CDR3 contains 23 residues.

CDR3 amino acids: CSVGLRFTDTQYF. The CDR3 DNA reads TGCAGCGTTGGGTTGCGGTTCACAGATACGCAGTATTTT. The rearrangement uses TRBV29-1 and TRBJ2-3; D is uncertain. The CDR3 sequence is 13 residues long. The germline V gene has CDR1 SQVTM and CDR2 ANQGSEA. The V and J ends lost 4 bases and 2 bases respectively, with 10 bases between them.